This T cell receptor (beta chain) originates from a study of blood T cell repertoires in COVID-19. Study details: The United States, Italy and Spain supplied acute and convalescent COVID-19 samples. T cells, B-cell-depleted T cells, or PBMCs provided the cDNA or gDNA that served as material.

Libraries were prepared by immunoSEQ multiplex PCR; TCRdb keeps only in-frame clonotypes and omits some of them. Of 190,000 or so clones detected, about 86% appear once; the ten largest clones hold 2.5% to 3.5%. The CDR3 covers 16 residues. Unmatched junction bases numbered 6, after V lost 1 base and J lost 2 bases. CDR1 and CDR2 from the germline V gene are MGHRA and YSYEKL. Sequencing used peripheral blood. This receptor was identified in a man aged 45-65 years with active or convalescent COVID-19. The gene calls are TRBV4-1 and TRBJ2-3, with 7 bases lining up with TRBD2. The chain's CDR3 is CASSQGLLAVTDTQYF. The CDR3 nucleotides are TGCGCCAGCAGCCAAGGCCTCCTAGCGGTCACAGATACGCAGTATTTT.